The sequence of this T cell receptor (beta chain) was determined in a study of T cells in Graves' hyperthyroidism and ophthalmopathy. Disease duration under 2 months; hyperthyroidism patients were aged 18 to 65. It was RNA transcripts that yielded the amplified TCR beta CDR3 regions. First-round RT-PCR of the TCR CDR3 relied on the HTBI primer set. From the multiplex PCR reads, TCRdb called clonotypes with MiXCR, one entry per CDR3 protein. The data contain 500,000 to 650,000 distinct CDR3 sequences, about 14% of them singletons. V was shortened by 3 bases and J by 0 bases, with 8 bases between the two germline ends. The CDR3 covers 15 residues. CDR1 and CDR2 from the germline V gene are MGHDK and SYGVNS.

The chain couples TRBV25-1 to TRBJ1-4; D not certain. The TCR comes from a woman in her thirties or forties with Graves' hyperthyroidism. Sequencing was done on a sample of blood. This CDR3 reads CASSETVATNEKLFF. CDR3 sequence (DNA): TGTGCCAGCAGTGAGACGGTCGCAACTAATGAAAAACTGTTTTTT.